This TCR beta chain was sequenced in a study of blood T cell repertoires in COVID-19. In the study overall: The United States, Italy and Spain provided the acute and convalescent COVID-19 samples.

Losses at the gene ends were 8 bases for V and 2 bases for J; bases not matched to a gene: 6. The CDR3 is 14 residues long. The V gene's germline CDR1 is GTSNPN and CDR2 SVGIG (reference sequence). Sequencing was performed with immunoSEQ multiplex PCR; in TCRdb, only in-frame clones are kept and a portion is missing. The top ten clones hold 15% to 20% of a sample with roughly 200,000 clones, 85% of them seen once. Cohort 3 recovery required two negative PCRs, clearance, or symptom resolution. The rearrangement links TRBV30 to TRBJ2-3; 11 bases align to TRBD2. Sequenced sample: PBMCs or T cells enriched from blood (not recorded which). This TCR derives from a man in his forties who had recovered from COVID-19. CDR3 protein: CAGATSGNTDTQYF. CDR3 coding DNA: TGTGCCGGGGCGACTAGCGGGAACACAGATACGCAGTATTTT.